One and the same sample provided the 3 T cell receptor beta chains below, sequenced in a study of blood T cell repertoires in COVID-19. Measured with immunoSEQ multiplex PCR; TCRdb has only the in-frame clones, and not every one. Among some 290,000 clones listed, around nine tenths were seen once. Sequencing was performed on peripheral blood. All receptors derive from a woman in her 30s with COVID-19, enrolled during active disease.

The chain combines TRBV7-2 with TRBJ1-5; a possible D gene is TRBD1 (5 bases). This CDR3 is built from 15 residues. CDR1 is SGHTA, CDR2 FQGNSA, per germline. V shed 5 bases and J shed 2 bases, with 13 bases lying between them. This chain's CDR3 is CASSLTGGGNQPQHF. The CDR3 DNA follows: TGTGCCAGCAGCCTTACAGGTGGAGGCAATCAGCCCCAGCATTTT.

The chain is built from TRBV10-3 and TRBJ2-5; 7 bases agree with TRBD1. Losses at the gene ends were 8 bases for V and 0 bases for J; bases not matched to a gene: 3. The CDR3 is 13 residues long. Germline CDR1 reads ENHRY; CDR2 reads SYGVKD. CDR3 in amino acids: CAILRGHQETQYF. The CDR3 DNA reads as TGTGCCATCTTAAGGGGGCACCAAGAGACCCAGTACTTC.

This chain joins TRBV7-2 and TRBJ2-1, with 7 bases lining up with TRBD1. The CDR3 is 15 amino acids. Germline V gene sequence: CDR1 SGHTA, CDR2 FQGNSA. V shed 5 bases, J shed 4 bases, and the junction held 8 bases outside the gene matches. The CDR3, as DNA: TGTGCCAGCAGCAGCAGGGGGTACCTTTACAATGAGCAGTTCTTC. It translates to CASSSRGYLYNEQFF.